Reported below is one T cell receptor beta chain. Germline lookup yields CDR1 MRHNA and CDR2 SNTAGT. The CDR3 is 15 residues long. V was shortened by 6 bases and J by 4 bases, with 16 bases between the two germline ends. The data were obtained in a study of cytomegalovirus exposure and HLA in healthy donors. PCR amplification relied on 60 Vbeta primers (plus 13 Jbeta primers). Sequenced by immunoSEQ multiplex PCR; TCRdb stores in-frame clones only, minus some. The data include more than 45,000 clones; the top ten clones carry roughly 4%. The sequence was obtained from a male donor in good health and CMV-seronegative. The genes are TRBV6-4 and TRBJ2-1; the D gene is possibly TRBD1 (7 bases). The sequencing input was PBMCs. CDR3 protein: CASSPQGGEYNEQFF. DNA for the CDR3: TGTGCCAGCAGCCCCCAGGGGGGAGAGTACAATGAGCAGTTCTTC.